Listed below are T cell receptor beta chains from one sample, sequenced in a study of shared clonotypes between healthy human individuals. Profiling relied on immunoSEQ multiplex PCR, and the TCRdb table lists in-frame clones only, not all of them. The data contain about 460,000 clones, 60% to 80% of them seen just once; the ten biggest clones take up around 12%. Material: PBMCs. The receptors were sampled from a woman in her thirties or forties in good health. Some clones in this sample may be carry-over from other donors' samples. Each CDR3 is given with its conserved first and last residue. D genes are given only for firm matches. The size entry is marked missing in some rows and otherwise reads once, few, many or a size class.

d_call	v_call	clone_size	j_call	cdr3_length	cdr3_nt	cdr3_aa
TRBD2	TRBV27	NA	TRBJ2-7	15	TGTGCCAGCAGACTTAGCGGGGGTCTCTCCTACGAGCAGTACTTC	CASRLSGGLSYEQYF
NA	TRBV7-2	many	TRBJ2-7	15	TGTGCCAGCAGCTTAACGGGGTCATTCTCCTACGAGCAGTACTTC	CASSLTGSFSYEQYF
NA	TRBV28	NA	TRBJ2-5	14	TGTGCCAGCAGTTTAAGAGGGGGAGTTGAGACCCAGTACTTC	CASSLRGGVETQYF
NA	TRBV7-3	NA	TRBJ2-2	13	TGTGCCAGCAGCCCCCGCAGGTCCGGGGAGCTGTTTTTT	CASSPRRSGELFF
TRBD1	TRBV2	NA	TRBJ1-5	15	TGTGCCAGCAGTGGAGGAGACAGGGGGAATCAGCCCCAGCATTTT	CASSGGDRGNQPQHF
NA	TRBV5-1	NA	TRBJ2-2	17	TGCGCCAGCAGCTCCCAGTCGACAGCGCGACGGGACGGGGAGCTGTTTTTT	CASSSQSTARRDGELFF
TRBD1	TRBV27	few	TRBJ1-2	14	TGTGCCAGCAGTTTCACAGGGGAAGGAGATGGCTACACCTTC	CASSFTGEGDGYTF
NA	TRBV6-5	NA	TRBJ1-6	14	TGTGCCAGCAGCCCTGGACCTCAGGTTTCACCCCTCCACTTT	CASSPGPQVSPLHF
NA	TRBV15	NA	TRBJ2-7	13	TGTGCCACCAGCACAGGATATACCTACGAGCAGTACTTC	CATSTGYTYEQYF
NA	TRBV28	NA	TRBJ2-7	12	TGTGCCAGCAGTTTATCAATTCTGGAGCAGTACTTC	CASSLSILEQYF
NA	TRBV6-5	NA	TRBJ2-7	15	TGTGCCAGCAGCAAGAAACAACGGGACAACTACGAGCAGTACTTC	CASSKKQRDNYEQYF
NA	TRBV11-2	NA	TRBJ2-1	13	TGTGCCAGCAGCTTAGGGCGGGACACCGAGCAGTTCTTC	CASSLGRDTEQFF
NA	TRBV2	once	TRBJ2-1	12	TGTGCCAGTAAAGCAGGGGAACATGAGCAGTTCTTC	CASKAGEHEQFF
NA	TRBV9	NA	TRBJ2-3	16	TGTGCCAGCAGCGTCGACCGAATAGGTCAGCCAGATACGCAGTATTTT	CASSVDRIGQPDTQYF
TRBD2	TRBV28	NA	TRBJ2-3	16	TGTGCCAGCAGCTCCCCCGGACTAGCCTCTCCAGATACGCAGTATTTT	CASSSPGLASPDTQYF
TRBD1	TRBV11-1	NA	TRBJ2-7	14	TGTGCCAGCAGGATACAGGGGGGATTGGACGAGCAGTACTTC	CASRIQGGLDEQYF